The clone carrying this T cell receptor (beta chain) was observed many times. What it binds is unknown. Combined were second doses at about 4 or about 12 weeks. This sample is part of a study of T cell responses to AZD1222 COVID-19 vaccine. Regarding the study as a whole: Possibly, clonal diversity was underestimated; donors were largely white British and included more females. Baseline seropositivity occurred in only 5 to 7 AZD1222 recipients.

After removal of 7 bases from V and 3 bases from J, the junction contained 3 bases not matched to a gene. This CDR3 contains 14 residues. From germline, CDR1 is SQVTM and CDR2 ANQGSEA. Assay: immunoSEQ multiplex PCR; the TCRdb copy retains only in-frame clones and omits some. The sample includes approximately 150,000 clones, roughly 84% of them seen just once. This receptor was obtained from an adult who received the AZD1222 COVID-19 vaccine. The genes are TRBV29-1 and TRBJ2-2; 12 bases are shared with TRBD2. This specimen was peripheral blood, taken 28 days after the second AZD1222 dose. CDR3 amino acids: CSARTSGDTGELFF. As DNA, the CDR3 is TGCAGCGCCCGGACTAGCGGGGACACCGGGGAGCTGTTTTTT.